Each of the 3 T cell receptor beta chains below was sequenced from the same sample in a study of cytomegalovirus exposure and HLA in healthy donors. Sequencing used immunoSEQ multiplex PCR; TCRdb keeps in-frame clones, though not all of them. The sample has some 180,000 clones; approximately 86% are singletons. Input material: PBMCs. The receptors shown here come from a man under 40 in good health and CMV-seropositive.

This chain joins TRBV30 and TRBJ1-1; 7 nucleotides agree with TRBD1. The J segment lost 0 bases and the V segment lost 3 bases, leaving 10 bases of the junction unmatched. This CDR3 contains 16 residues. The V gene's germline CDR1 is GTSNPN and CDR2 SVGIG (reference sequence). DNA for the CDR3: TGTGCCTGGAGCCCTAGTGTAGGGGGCTTGAACACTGAAGCTTTCTTT. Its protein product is CAWSPSVGGLNTEAFF.

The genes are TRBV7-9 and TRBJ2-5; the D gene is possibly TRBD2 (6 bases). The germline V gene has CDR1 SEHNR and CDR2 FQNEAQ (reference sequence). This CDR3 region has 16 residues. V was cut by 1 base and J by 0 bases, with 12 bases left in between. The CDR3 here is CASSLGTTRDQETQYF. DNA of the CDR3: TGTGCCAGCAGCTTAGGGACTACGCGCGACCAAGAGACCCAGTACTTC.

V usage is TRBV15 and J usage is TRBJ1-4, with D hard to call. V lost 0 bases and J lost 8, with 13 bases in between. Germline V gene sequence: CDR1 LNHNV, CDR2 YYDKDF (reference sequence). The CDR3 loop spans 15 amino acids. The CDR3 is CATSRDYASEEKLFF. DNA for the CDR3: TGTGCCACCAGCAGAGATTATGCGTCGGAGGAAAAACTGTTTTTT.